The 27 T cell receptor beta chains given below trace back to one sample, sequenced in a study of cytomegalovirus exposure and HLA in healthy donors. PCR involved 60 Vbeta and 13 Jbeta primers. Clones were sequenced by immunoSEQ multiplex PCR, and TCRdb holds only the in-frame ones, with some missing. The sample has 150,000 to 200,000 clones, more than 60% seen once; the top ten hold 8% to 13%. The sequencing input was PBMCs. The source is a young man in good health and CMV-seropositive.

The chain recombines TRBV28 with TRBJ1-2, with no clear D. The CDR3 consists of 14 residues. V shed 7 bases and J shed 4 bases, with 16 bases lying between them. Germline V gene sequence: CDR1 MDHEN, CDR2 SYDVKM. The CDR3 is CASKLYPSPYGYTF. The CDR3 DNA follows: TGTGCCAGCAAATTATATCCTAGCCCCTATGGCTACACCTTC.

The genes are TRBV6-4 and TRBJ2-6, with D possibly matching TRBD1 (5 bases). Germline V lookup: CDR1 MRHNA, CDR2 SNTAGT. The CDR3 is 17 amino acids. With 5 bases removed from V and 0 bases from J, the gap between germline ends came to 14 bases. The CDR3 is CASSRQRTRSGANVLTF. The CDR3 DNA is TGTGCCAGCAGTAGACAGAGAACCCGCTCTGGGGCCAACGTCCTGACTTTC.

The chain joins TRBV7-2 to TRBJ2-7; 7 bases map to TRBD1. CDR3 length: 15 residues. Trimming cost V 2 bases and J 3 bases; bases outside gene matches: 7. The V gene's germline CDR1 is SGHTA and CDR2 FQGNSA. This CDR3 reads CASSLQGQNHYEQYF. CDR3 nucleotides: TGTGCCAGCAGCTTACAGGGACAGAACCACTACGAGCAGTACTTC.

The rearrangement links TRBV5-4 to TRBJ2-1; possible D gene TRBD2, 5 bases. The CDR3 totals 16 residues. Germline loops: CDR1 SGHNT, CDR2 YYREEE (reference sequence). The V and J ends lost 0 bases and 7 bases respectively, with 17 bases between them. CDR3 protein: CASSLALLVSQNEQFF. The CDR3, as DNA: TGTGCCAGCAGCTTGGCCTTACTAGTCTCCCAAAATGAGCAGTTCTTC.

The V gene is TRBV12-5, the J gene TRBJ2-7, with a possible D match to TRBD1 (6 bases). Per germline, CDR1 LGHNT and CDR2 FRNRAP. V gave up 0 bases and J gave up 3 bases, with 9 bases separating them. This CDR3 is built from 14 residues. The CDR3 loop is CASGLVGQIYEQYF. As DNA, the CDR3 is TGTGCTAGTGGTTTGGTTGGACAGATCTACGAGCAGTACTTC.

V usage is TRBV7-9 and J usage is TRBJ1-2; D is undetermined. Trimming stripped 7 bases from V and 0 bases from J, with 9 bases between. The length of the CDR3 is 13 residues. Germline-derived CDR1 and CDR2 are SEHNR and FQNEAQ (reference sequence). The CDR3 reads CASTLGANYGYTF. CDR3 bases: TGTGCCAGCACCTTGGGAGCTAACTATGGCTACACCTTC.

J is TRBJ2-7 and V is TRBV27; possibly TRBD1 for D (6 bases). The CDR3 loop spans 14 amino acids. Germline CDR1 MNHEY, CDR2 SMNVEV (reference sequence). V was trimmed by 5 bases and J by 3 bases, leaving 14 bases between them. CDR3 nucleotides: TGTGCCAGCAGTCCTCGACAGGAGATCTACGAGCAGTACTTC. Its protein is CASSPRQEIYEQYF.

Remarks on this clone: This CDR3 is also generated by other DNA sequences in the sample. Here the CDR3 reads CATRGQGSTNEKLFF. CDR3 nucleotide sequence: TGTGCCACAAGGGGGCAGGGCTCAACTAATGAAAAACTGTTTTTT. V is TRBV2 and J is TRBJ1-4; 7 bases are a match to TRBD1. CDR1 and CDR2 from the germline V gene are SNHLY and FYNNEI. This CDR3 has 15 amino acids. V dropped 10 bases and J dropped 0; count of bases not matched to a gene: 8.

This chain joins TRBV4-1 and TRBJ2-5; 10 bases fit TRBD1. Germline CDR1 MGHRA, CDR2 YSYEKL. The CDR3 has 15 residues. V trimming: 1 base; J trimming: 7 bases; junction bases outside the gene matches: 6. In DNA form, the CDR3 reads TGCGCCAGCAGCCAAGGACAGGGGGCCAAGGGGACCCAGTACTTC. This encodes CASSQGQGAKGTQYF.

The chain combines TRBV7-9 with TRBJ1-2; 10 bases align to TRBD1. This CDR3 contains 14 residues. Germline lookup yields CDR1 SEHNR and CDR2 FQNEAQ (reference sequence). V shed 4 bases, J shed 4 bases, and the junction held 3 bases outside the gene matches. The CDR3 DNA reads TGTGCCAGCAGCTCCGGGACAGGGGTCTATGGCTACACCTTC. Encoded protein: CASSSGTGVYGYTF.

The chain recombines TRBV14 with TRBJ2-5, with a possible D match to TRBD1 (6 bases). V was cut by 4 bases and J by 5 bases, with 14 bases left in between. This CDR3 spans 14 amino acids. Germline V gene lookup returns CDR1 SGHDN and CDR2 FVKESK. CDR3 sequence: CASSLLQGVETQYF. The CDR3 region has the DNA TGTGCCAGCAGCCTCTTACAGGGTGTGGAGACCCAGTACTTC.

The gene calls are TRBV4-1 and TRBJ1-2; 7 bases line up with TRBD1. There are 14 residues in the CDR3. The germline V gene encodes CDR1 MGHRA and CDR2 YSYEKL. With V trimmed by 1 base and J by 5 bases, 4 bases remained unmatched. The CDR3 spells CASSQAGQEYGYTF. Here the CDR3 DNA reads TGCGCCAGCAGCCAAGCCGGACAGGAGTATGGCTACACCTTC.

CDR3 nucleotides: TGTGCCAGCAGCAAACAGGGGCGTCCCTACGAGCAGTACTTC. It is translated as CASSKQGRPYEQYF. The chain joins TRBV11-1 to TRBJ2-7; 7 bases align to TRBD1. The CDR3 totals 14 residues. The V gene end was trimmed by 5 bases and the J gene end by 2 bases; junction bases not matched to a gene: 6. CDR1 and CDR2 (germline): SGHAT, FQDESV (reference sequence).

This chain connects TRBV4-2 to TRBJ1-4; 9 bases line up with TRBD1. Germline V gene sequence: CDR1 LGHNA, CDR2 YNFKEQ. CDR3 size: 14 residues. The V segment lost 4 bases and the J segment 7 bases; nucleotides outside the gene matches: 4. This chain's CDR3 is CASSPGTGTEKLFF. The CDR3 region has the DNA TGTGCCAGCAGCCCCGGGACAGGGACTGAAAAACTGTTTTTT.

The rearrangement links TRBV19 to TRBJ1-1; 9 bases map to TRBD1. Per germline, CDR1 LNHDA and CDR2 SQIVND (reference sequence). The CDR3 is made up of 15 amino acids. Trimming at V came to 6 bases and at J to 2 bases, leaving 7 bases not matched to a gene. DNA for the CDR3: TGTGCCAGTAGGAGGGGACAGGGTTCCAACACTGAAGCTTTCTTT. It is translated as CASRRGQGSNTEAFF.

The chain uses TRBV7-2 and TRBJ2-1; a weak D match, TRBD2 (5 bases). Trimming removed 5 bases from V and 6 bases from J, with 17 bases in between. In germline, CDR1 is SGHTA, CDR2 FQGNSA. This CDR3 is built from 15 residues. CDR3 in amino acids: CASSELTGGLNEQFF. The CDR3 DNA reads TGTGCCAGCAGCGAACTTACGGGCGGGCTCAATGAGCAGTTCTTC.

This clone was counted between two and nine times. The genes are TRBV11-2 and TRBJ2-5; 7 positions agree with TRBD1. The CDR3 contains 14 residues. After removal of 2 bases from V and 3 bases from J, the junction contained 3 bases not matched to a gene. CDR1 is SGHAT and CDR2 is FQNNGV in the germline V gene. The CDR3 coding sequence is TGTGCCAGCAGCTTAAGGGACAGTAAAGAGACCCAGTACTTC. Translating gives CASSLRDSKETQYF.

This rearrangement joins TRBV4-2 to TRBJ2-1; 8 bases agree with TRBD2. This CDR3 has 14 amino acids. V shed 5 bases and J 8 bases; nucleotides not matched to a gene: 8. Germline V gene lookup returns CDR1 LGHNA and CDR2 YNFKEQ. Here the CDR3 DNA reads TGTGCCAGCAGCGCAGGACTAGCCCCCCATGAGCAGTTCTTC. Its protein product is CASSAGLAPHEQFF.

The chain has TRBV7-2 and TRBJ2-3, with 8 positions matching TRBD2. The CDR3 runs 15 residues. Trimming removed 4 bases from V and 4 bases from J; junction bases left unmatched: 7. CDR1 is SGHTA and CDR2 is FQGNSA in the germline V gene. CDR3 nucleotide sequence: TGTGCCAGCAGCTCGAGCGGGAGTGGGTCAGATACGCAGTATTTT. It specifies CASSSSGSGSDTQYF.

The chain links TRBV28 to TRBJ2-1; 8 bases line up with TRBD1. The trim removed 4 bases at V and 10 bases at J, leaving 3 bases unmatched. This CDR3 contains 12 residues. Germline-derived CDR1 and CDR2 are MDHEN and SYDVKM. The CDR3 nucleotides read TGTGCCAGCAGTTCAGGGGGCGACGAGCAGTTCTTC. Translating gives CASSSGGDEQFF.

The chain is built from TRBV19 and TRBJ2-1; the match to TRBD2 covers 10 bases. With 8 bases clipped from V and 3 bases from J, the junction kept 7 bases outside the gene matches. The germline CDR1 and CDR2 sequences are LNHDA and SQIVND (reference sequence). The CDR3 length is 15 residues. This CDR3 reads CASALGTSVYNEQFF. DNA for the CDR3: TGTGCCAGTGCACTCGGGACTAGCGTCTACAATGAGCAGTTCTTC.

This CDR3 reads CAWTGGFNGYTF. The CDR3 DNA sequence: TGTGCCTGGACAGGGGGCTTTAATGGCTACACCTTC. The chain uses TRBV30 and TRBJ1-2; 8 bases are shared with TRBD1. Germline V CDR1 and CDR2: GTSNPN, SVGIG (reference sequence). The CDR3 consists of 12 residues. V trimming: 4 bases; J trimming: 6 bases; junction bases outside the gene matches: 4.

V is TRBV7-2 and J is TRBJ2-7; TRBD2 might be the D (6 bases). V dropped 4 bases and J dropped 0 bases, with 10 bases sitting between them. This CDR3 contains 14 residues. CDR1 is SGHTA, CDR2 FQGNSA, per germline. CDR3 bases: TGTGCCAGCAGCTCCCGGACTACCTCCTACGAGCAGTACTTC. Translation gives CASSSRTTSYEQYF.

The gene calls are TRBV6-1 and TRBJ2-3; D may be TRBD1 (5 bases). V lost 2 bases and J 12 bases, leaving 12 bases between the germline ends. The germline V gene has CDR1 MNHNS and CDR2 SASEGT. This CDR3 contains 12 residues. The CDR3 spells CASSEPGPVQYF. Here the CDR3 DNA reads TGTGCCAGCAGTGAACCAGGGCCCGTACAGTATTTT.

The chain combines TRBV7-6 with TRBJ2-7; TRBD1 is a possible D gene (6 bases). The CDR3 extends over 14 amino acids. Germline CDR1 is SGHVS and CDR2 is FNYEAQ. Trimming pared 5 bases from V and 0 bases from J, leaving 11 bases between. This CDR3 reads CASSQGHSSYEQYF. For the CDR3, the DNA is TGTGCCAGCAGCCAGGGACACAGCTCCTACGAGCAGTACTTC.

The chain recombines TRBV27 with TRBJ1-3, with 8 bases identical to TRBD1. The CDR3 contains 14 residues. Germline V gene lookup returns CDR1 MNHEY and CDR2 SMNVEV (reference sequence). V lost 4 bases and J lost 7; bases outside the gene matches: 6. For the CDR3, the DNA is TGTGCCAGCAGTTCAGGACAGGGAGGGAACACCATATATTTT. Its translation is CASSSGQGGNTIYF.

The chain joins TRBV18 to TRBJ1-2; 8 bases are a match to TRBD1. The CDR3 extends over 16 amino acids. Germline CDR1 is KGHSH and CDR2 is LQKENI. The V and J ends lost 3 bases and 0 bases, in that order; junction bases with no gene match: 6. Here the CDR3 reads CASSPVDRGPNYGYTF. The CDR3 nucleotides read TGTGCCAGCTCACCGGTAGACAGGGGCCCTAACTATGGCTACACCTTC.